The T cell receptor (beta chain) under discussion was sequenced for a study of CXCR3-negative and CXCR3-positive naive CD8 T cells. Study-level findings and limits: Higher TRB CDR3 hydrophobicity marked CXCR3-positive naive cells relative to CXCR3-negative naive cells. Naive cells that were CXCR3-negative or CXCR3-positive used TRBV-TRBJ genes alike, while memory cells diverged.

The CDR3 sequence is 16 residues long. Germline CDR1 and CDR2: MNHEY and SVGAGI. 5' RACE that incorporated UMI labels was used to prepare the TRB cDNA libraries. TCRdb re-called the 5' RACE reads and gives one entry per CDR3 protein, without DNA. This sample carries 80,000 to 95,000 distinct CDR3 sequences, with 1.6% going to the ten biggest clones. On this clonotype itself: Its antigen is currently unknown.

V is TRBV6-5 and J is TRBJ2-7; TCRdb designates TRBD2, a call that cannot be tested without DNA. The sequenced sample was naive CXCR3- CD8+ T cells from blood. The sample's subset: CD45RO-CCR7+CD27+CD95- naive CD8+ T cells lacking CXCR3 (TNR3-). The sequence was collected from a human donor in good health. Some clones in this sample may be carry-over from other donors' samples. This CDR3 reads CASSSRTSGLPYEQYF.